This paragraph reports one TCR beta chain. Antigen unknown. General study findings and limits: Tumor-infiltrating Treg TCR alpha and beta sequences overlapped most with tumor naive CD4+ T cells, then blood naive.

MiXCR, applied by TCRdb to the 5' RACE reads, yields one record per CDR3 protein. The sample includes 35,000 to 50,000 distinct CDR3 sequences, 22% of them seen just once. Tregs were sorted as CD4+CD25+CD127-/low cells. Sequenced material: Tregs sorted from a lymph node. The TCR sequence derives from a female donor with breast cancer.

The CDR3 here is CASSQDGQGGDEQFF. CDR3 nucleotides: TGCGCCAGCAGCCAAGATGGACAGGGTGGCGATGAGCAGTTCTTC. The J gene is TRBJ2-1, the V gene TRBV4-1; 8 nucleotides agree with TRBD1. Germline CDR1 MGHRA, CDR2 YSYEKL. V dropped 0 bases and J dropped 8; count of bases not matched to a gene: 6. CDR3 length equals 15 residues.